This T cell receptor (beta chain) came from a study of T cells in Graves' hyperthyroidism and ophthalmopathy. Exclusion followed for patients with uncontrolled infection, other autoimmune disease, pregnancy or lactation. In making diagnoses, clinical symptoms, serum thyroxine and TRAb, thyroid ultrasound and orbital computed tomography were all used. 10 ml fresh peripheral blood yielded the PBMCs. Amplification targeted TCR beta CDR3 regions from RNA transcripts. The study used the HTBI primer set for a first-round RT-PCR of the TCR CDR3. TCRdb re-called the multiplex PCR reads with MiXCR, one entry per CDR3 protein. The sample includes about 640,000 distinct CDR3 sequences, about 15% of them seen just once. Study-level points and caveats: Blood also showed most of the thyroid clonotypes that were expanded above 0.001.

A remark on this clonotype: Its antigen is not identified.

With 6 bases removed from V and 1 base from J, the gap between germline ends came to 12 bases. Germline values: CDR1 SQVTM, CDR2 ANQGSEA. The CDR3 loop spans 13 amino acids. Sequencing was carried out using blood. The TCR was taken from a woman in her 50s with Graves' ophthalmopathy. The rearrangement joins TRBV29-1 to TRBJ1-2; maybe TRBD1 (5 bases). The CDR3 coding sequence is TGCAGCGTGACGGGACGGAGTAACTATGGCTACACCTTC. This encodes CSVTGRSNYGYTF.